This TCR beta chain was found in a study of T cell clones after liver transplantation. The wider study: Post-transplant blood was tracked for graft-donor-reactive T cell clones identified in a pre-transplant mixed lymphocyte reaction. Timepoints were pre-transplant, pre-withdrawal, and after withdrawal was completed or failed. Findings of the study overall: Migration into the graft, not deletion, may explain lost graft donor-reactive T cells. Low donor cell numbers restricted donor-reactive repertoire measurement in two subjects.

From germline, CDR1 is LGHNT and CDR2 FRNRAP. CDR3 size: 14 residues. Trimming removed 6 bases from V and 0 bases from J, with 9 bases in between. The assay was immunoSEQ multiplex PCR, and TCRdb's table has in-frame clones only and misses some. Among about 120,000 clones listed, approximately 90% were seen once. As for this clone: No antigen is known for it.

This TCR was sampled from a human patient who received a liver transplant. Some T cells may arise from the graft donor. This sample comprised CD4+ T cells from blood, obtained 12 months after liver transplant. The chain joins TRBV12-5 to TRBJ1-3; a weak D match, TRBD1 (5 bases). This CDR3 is CASGRGDSGNTIYF. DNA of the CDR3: TGTGCTAGTGGCCGAGGGGACTCTGGAAACACCATATATTTT.